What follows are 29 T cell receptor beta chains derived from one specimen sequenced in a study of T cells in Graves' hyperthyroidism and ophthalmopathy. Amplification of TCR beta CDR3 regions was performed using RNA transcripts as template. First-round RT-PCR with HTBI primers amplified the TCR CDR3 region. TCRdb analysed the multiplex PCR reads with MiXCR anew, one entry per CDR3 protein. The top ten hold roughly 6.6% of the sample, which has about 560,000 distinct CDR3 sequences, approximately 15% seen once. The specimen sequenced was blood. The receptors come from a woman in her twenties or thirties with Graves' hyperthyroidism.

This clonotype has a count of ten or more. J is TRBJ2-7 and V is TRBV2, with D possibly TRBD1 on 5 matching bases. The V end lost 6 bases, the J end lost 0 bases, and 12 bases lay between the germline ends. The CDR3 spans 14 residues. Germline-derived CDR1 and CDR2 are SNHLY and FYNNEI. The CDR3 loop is CASRSQGGSYEQYF. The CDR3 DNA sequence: TGTGCCAGCAGATCCCAGGGTGGCTCCTACGAGCAGTACTTC.

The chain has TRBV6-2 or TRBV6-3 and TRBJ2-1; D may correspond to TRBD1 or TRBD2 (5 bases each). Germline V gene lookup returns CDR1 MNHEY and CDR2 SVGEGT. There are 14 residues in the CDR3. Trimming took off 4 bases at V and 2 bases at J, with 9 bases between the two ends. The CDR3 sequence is CASSFPGPYNEQFF. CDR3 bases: TGTGCCAGCAGTTTCCCGGGACCCTACAATGAGCAGTTCTTC.

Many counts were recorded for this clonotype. The CDR3 nucleotides are TGCGCCAGCAGCTCTCCTAGCGGACAAGCCTACAATGAGCAGTTCTTC. This translates into CASSSPSGQAYNEQFF. This chain connects TRBV5-1 to TRBJ2-1; 7 bases line up with TRBD2. This CDR3 has 16 residues. CDR1 SGHRS and CDR2 YFSETQ come from the germline V gene. The trim removed 3 bases at V and 2 bases at J, leaving 8 bases unmatched.

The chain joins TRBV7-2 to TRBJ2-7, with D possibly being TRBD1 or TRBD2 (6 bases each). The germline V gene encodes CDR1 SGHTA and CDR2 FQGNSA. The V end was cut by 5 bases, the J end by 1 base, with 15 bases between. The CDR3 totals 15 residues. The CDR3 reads CASSEWGANSYEQYF. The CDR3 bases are TGTGCCAGCAGCGAATGGGGGGCGAATTCCTACGAGCAGTACTTC.

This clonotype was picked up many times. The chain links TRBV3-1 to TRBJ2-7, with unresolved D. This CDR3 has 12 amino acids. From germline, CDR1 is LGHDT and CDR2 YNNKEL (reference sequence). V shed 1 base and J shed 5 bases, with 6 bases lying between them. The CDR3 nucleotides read TGTGCCAGCAGCCAAGTCGACCACGAGCAGTACTTC. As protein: CASSQVDHEQYF.

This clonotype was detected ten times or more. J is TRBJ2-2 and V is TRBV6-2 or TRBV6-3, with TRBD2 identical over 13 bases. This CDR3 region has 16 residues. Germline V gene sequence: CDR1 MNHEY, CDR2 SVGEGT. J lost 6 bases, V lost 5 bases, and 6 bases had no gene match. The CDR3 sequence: CASSKWTSGSAGELFF. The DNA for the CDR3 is TGTGCCAGCAGTAAATGGACTAGCGGGAGCGCCGGGGAGCTGTTTTTT.

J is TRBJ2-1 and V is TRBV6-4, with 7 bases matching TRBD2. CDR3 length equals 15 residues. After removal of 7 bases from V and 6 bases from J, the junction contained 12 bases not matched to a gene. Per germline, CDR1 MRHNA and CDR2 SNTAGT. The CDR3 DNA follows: TGTGCCAGCACCAAAAGCGGGATTCAAACCAATGAGCAGTTCTTC. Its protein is CASTKSGIQTNEQFF.

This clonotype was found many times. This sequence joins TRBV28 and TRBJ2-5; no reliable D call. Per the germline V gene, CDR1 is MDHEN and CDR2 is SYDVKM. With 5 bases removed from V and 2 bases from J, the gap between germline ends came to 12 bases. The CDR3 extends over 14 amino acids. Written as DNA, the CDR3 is TGTGCCAGCAGTCCCGCGGACCGGCAAGAGACCCAGTACTTC. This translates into CASSPADRQETQYF.

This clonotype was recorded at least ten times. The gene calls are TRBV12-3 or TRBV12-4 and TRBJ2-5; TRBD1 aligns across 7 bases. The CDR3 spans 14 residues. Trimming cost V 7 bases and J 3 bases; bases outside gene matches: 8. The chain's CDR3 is CASTSDRDEETQYF. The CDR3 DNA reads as TGTGCCAGCACCAGCGACAGGGACGAAGAGACCCAGTACTTC.

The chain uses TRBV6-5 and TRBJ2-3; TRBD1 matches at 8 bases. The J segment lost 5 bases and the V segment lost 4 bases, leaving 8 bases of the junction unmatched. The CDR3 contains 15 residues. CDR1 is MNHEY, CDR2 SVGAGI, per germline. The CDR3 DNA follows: TGTGCCAGCAGTTCTCGGACAGGGCGGAAAGATACGCAGTATTTT. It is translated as CASSSRTGRKDTQYF.

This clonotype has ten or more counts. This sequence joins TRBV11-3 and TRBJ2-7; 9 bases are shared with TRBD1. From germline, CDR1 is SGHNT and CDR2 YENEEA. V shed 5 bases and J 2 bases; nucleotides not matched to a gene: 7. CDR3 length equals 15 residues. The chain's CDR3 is CASSRRTGVTYEQYF. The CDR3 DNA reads TGTGCCAGCAGCCGAAGGACAGGGGTCACCTACGAGCAGTACTTC.

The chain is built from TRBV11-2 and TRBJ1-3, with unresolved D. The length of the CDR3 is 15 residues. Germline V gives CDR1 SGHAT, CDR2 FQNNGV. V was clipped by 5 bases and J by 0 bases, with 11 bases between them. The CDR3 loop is CASSRILNSGNTIYF. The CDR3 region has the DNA TGTGCCAGCAGCCGAATCTTAAACTCTGGAAACACCATATATTTT. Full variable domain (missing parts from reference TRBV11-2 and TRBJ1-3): EAGVAQSPRYKIIEKRQSVAFWCNPISGHATLYWYQQILGQGPKLLIQFQNNGVVDDSQLPKDRFSAERLKGVDSTLKIQPAKLEDSAVYLCASSRILNSGNTIYFGEGSWLTVV.

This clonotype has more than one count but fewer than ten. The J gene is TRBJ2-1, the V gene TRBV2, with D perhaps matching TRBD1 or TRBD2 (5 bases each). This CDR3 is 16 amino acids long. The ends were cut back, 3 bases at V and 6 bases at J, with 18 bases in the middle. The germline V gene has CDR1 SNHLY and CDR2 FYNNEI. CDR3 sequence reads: CASSDLVGTTGNEQFF. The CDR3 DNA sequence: TGTGCCAGCAGTGACCTCGTGGGGACGACGGGCAATGAGCAGTTCTTC.

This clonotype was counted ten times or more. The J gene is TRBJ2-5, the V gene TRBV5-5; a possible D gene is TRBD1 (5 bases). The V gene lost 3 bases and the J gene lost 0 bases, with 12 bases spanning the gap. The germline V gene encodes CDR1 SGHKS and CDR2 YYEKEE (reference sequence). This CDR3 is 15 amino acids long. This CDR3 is CASSSNPGNQETQYF. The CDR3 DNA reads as TGTGCCAGCAGCTCTAACCCAGGGAACCAAGAGACCCAGTACTTC.

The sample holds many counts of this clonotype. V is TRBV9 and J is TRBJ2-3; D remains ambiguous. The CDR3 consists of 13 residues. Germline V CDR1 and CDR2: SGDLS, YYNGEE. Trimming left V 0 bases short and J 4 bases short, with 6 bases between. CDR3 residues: CASSVGAADTQYF. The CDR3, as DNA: TGTGCCAGCAGCGTAGGGGCGGCAGATACGCAGTATTTT.

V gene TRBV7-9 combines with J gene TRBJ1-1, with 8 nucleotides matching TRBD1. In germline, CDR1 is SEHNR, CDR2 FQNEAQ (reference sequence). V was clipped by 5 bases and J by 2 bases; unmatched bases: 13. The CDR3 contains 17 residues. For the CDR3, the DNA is TGTGCCAGCAGCCCGCCGGGACAGGACGACTTTAACACTGAAGCTTTCTTT. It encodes CASSPPGQDDFNTEAFF.

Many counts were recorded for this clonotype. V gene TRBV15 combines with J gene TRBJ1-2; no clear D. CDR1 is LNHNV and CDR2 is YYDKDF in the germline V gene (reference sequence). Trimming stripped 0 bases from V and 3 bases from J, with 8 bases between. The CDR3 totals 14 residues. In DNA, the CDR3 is TGTGCCACCAGCAGAGATCGGCAGGACTATGGCTACACCTTC. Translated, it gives CATSRDRQDYGYTF.

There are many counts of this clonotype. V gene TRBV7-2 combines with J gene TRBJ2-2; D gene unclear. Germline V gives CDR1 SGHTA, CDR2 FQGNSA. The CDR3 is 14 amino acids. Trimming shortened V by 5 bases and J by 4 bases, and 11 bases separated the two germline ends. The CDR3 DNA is TGTGCCAGCAGCCCCCAGGTTTCCACCGGGGAGCTGTTTTTT. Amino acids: CASSPQVSTGELFF.

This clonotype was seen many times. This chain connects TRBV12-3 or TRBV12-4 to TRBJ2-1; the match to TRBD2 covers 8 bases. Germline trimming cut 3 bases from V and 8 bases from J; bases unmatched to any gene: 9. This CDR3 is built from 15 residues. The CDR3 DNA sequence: TGTGCCAGCAGTTTGGGGGCTAGCGGGCTCTATGAGCAGTTCTTC. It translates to CASSLGASGLYEQFF.

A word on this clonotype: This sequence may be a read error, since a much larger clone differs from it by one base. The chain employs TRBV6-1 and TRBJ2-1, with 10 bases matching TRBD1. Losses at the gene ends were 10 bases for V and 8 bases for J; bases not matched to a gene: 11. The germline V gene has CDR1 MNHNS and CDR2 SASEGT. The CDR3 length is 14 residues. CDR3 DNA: TGTGCCAACAGGAAGCGGGGACAGGGGTATGAGCAGTTCTTC. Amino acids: CANRKRGQGYEQFF.

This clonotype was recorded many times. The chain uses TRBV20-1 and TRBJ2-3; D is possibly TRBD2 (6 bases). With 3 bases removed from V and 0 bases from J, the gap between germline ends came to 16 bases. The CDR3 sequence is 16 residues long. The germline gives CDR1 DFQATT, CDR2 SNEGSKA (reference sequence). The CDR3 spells CSARPLLAESTDTQYF. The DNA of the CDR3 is TGCAGTGCTAGGCCCCTCTTAGCGGAAAGCACAGATACGCAGTATTTT.

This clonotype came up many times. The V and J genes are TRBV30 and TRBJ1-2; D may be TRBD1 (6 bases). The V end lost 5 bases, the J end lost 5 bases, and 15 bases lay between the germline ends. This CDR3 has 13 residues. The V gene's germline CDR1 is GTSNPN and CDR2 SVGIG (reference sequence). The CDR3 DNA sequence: TGTGCCTGGCTCCGGGACACCCTTTATGGCTACACCTTC. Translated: CAWLRDTLYGYTF. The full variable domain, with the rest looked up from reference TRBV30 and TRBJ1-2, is SQTIHQWPATLVQPVGSPLSLECTVEGTSNPNLYWYRQAAGRGLQLLFYSVGIGQISSEVPQNLSASRPQDRQFILSSKKLLLSDSGFYLCAWLRDTLYGYTFGSGTRLTVV.

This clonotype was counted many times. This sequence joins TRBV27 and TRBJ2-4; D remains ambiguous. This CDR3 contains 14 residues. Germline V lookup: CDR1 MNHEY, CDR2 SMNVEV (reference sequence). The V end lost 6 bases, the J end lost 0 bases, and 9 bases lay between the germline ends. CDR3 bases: TGTGCCAGCAGAGATAGGTTAGCCAAAAACATTCAGTACTTC. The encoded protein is CASRDRLAKNIQYF.

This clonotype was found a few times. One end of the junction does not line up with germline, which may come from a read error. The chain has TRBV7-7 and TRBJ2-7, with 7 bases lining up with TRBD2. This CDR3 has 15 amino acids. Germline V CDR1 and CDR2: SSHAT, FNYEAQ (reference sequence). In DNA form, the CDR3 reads TGTGCTAGCAGCTTAGATGCGGGAGTCCGCGGTGAGCAGTACTTC. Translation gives CASSLDAGVRGEQYF.

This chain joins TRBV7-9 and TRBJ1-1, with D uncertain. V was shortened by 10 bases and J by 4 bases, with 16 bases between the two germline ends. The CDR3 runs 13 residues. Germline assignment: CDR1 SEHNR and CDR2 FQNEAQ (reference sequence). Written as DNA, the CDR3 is TGTGCCACCCAGCCCCTTCTGAGCACTGAAGCTTTCTTT. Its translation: CATQPLLSTEAFF. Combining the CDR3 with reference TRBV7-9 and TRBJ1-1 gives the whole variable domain DTGVSQNPRHKITKRGQNVTFRCDPISEHNRLYWYRQTLGQGPEFLTYFQNEAQLEKSRLLSDRFSAERPKGSFSTLEIQRTEQGDSAMYLCATQPLLSTEAFFGQGTRLTVV.

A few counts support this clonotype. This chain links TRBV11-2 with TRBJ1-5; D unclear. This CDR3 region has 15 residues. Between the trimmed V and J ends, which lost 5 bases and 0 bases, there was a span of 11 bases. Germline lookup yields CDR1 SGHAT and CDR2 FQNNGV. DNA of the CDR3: TGTGCCAGCAGCCCCGGACCGGATAGCAATCAGCCCCAGCATTTT. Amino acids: CASSPGPDSNQPQHF.

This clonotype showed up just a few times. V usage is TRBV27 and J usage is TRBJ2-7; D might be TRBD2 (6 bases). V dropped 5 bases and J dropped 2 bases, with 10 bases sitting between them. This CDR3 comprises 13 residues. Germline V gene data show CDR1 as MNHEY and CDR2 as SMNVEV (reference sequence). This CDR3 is CASSESGPYEQYF. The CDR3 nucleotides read TGTGCCAGCAGTGAAAGCGGGCCCTACGAGCAGTACTTC.

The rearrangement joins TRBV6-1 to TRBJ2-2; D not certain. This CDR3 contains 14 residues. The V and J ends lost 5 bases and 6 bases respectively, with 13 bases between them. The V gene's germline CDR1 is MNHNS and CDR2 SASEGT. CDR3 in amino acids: CASSPLSGAGELFF. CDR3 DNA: TGTGCCAGCAGTCCTCTTAGTGGCGCCGGGGAGCTGTTTTTT.

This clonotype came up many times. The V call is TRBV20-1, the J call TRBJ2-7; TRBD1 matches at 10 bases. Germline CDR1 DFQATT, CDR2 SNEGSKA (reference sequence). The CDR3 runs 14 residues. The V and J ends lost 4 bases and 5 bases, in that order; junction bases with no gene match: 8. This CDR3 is CSAISDRGHNEQYF. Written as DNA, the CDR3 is TGCAGTGCTATAAGCGACAGGGGGCACAACGAGCAGTACTTC.